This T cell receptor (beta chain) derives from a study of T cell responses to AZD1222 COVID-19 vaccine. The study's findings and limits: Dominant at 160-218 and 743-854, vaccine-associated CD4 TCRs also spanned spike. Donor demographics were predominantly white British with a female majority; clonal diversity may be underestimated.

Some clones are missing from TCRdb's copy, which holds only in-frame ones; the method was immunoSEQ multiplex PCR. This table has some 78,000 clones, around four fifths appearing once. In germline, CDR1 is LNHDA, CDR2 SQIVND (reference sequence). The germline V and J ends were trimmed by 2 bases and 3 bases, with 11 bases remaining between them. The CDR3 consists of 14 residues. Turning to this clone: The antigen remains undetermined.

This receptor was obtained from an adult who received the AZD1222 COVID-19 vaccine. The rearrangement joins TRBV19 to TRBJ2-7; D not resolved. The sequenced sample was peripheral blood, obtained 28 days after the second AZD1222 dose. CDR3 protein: CASSIRHGYYEQYF. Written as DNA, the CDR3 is TGTGCCAGTAGTATACGTCACGGATACTACGAGCAGTACTTC.